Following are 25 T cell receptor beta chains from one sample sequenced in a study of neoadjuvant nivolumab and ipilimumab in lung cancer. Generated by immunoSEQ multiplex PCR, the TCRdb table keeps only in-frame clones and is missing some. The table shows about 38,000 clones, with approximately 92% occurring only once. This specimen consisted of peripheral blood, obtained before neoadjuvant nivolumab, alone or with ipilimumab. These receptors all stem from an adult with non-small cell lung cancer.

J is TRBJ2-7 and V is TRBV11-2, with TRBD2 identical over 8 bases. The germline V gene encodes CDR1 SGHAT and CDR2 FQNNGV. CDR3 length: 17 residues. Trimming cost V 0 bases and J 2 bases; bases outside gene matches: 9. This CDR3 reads CASSLDLSPGGPYEQYF. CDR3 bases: TGTGCCAGCAGCTTAGATCTTTCTCCGGGAGGGCCCTACGAGCAGTACTTC.

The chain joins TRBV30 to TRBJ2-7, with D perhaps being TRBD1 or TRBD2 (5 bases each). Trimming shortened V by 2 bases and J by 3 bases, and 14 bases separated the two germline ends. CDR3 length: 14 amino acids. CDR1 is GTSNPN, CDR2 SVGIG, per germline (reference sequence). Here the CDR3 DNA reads TGTGCCTGGAGTCGGGGCGGCGCGGACTACGAGCAGTACTTC. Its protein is CAWSRGGADYEQYF.

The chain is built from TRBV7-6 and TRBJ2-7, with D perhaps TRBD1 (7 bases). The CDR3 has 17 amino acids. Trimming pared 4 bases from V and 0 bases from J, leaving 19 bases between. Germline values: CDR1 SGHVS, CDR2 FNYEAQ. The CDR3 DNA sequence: TGTGCCAGCAGCTCGTACAGGGGAGGTATAAGCTCCTACGAGCAGTACTTC. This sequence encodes CASSSYRGGISSYEQYF.

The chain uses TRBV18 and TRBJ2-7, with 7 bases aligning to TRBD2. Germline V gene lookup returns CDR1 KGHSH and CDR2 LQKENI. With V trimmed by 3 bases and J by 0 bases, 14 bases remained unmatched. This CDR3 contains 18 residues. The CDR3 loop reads CASSPREFIAGSSYEQYF. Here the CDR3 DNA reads TGTGCCAGCTCACCCCGCGAATTCATAGCGGGCAGCTCCTACGAGCAGTACTTC.

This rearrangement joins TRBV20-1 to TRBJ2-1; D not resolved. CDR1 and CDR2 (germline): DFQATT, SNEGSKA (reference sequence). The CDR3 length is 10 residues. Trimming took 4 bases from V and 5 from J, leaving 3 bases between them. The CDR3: CSAINNEQFF. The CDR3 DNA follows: TGCAGTGCTATAAACAATGAGCAGTTCTTC.

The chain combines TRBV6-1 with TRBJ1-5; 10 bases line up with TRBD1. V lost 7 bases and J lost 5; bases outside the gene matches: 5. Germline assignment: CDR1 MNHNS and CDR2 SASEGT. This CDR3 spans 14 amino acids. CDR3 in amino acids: CASTPGQGHQPQHF. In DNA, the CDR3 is TGTGCCAGCACCCCGGGACAGGGGCATCAGCCCCAGCATTTT.

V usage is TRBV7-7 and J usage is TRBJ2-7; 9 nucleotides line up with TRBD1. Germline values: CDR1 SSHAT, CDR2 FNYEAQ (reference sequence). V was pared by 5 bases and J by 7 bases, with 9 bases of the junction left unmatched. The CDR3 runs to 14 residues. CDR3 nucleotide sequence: TGTGCCAGCAGCCAGGGACAGGGTCTGGGGGAGCAGTACTTC. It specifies CASSQGQGLGEQYF.

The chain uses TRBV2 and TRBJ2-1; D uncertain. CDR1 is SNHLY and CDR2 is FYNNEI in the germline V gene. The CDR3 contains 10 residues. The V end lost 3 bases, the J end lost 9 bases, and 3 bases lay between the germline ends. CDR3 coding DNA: TGTGCCAGCAGTGATTTTGAGCAGTTCTTC. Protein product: CASSDFEQFF. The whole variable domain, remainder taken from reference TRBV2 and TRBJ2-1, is EPEVTQTPSHQVTQMGQEVILRCVPISNHLYFYWYRQILGQKVEFLVSFYNNEISEKSEIFDDQFSVERPDGSNFTLKIRSTKLEDSAMYFCASSDFEQFFGPGTRLTVL.

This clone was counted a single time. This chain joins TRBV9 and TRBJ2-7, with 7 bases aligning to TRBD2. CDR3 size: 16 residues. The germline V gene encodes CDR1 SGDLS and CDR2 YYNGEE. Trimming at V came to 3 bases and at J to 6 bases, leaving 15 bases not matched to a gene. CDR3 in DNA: TGTGCCAGCAGCGAGACCCCTGGGGCGGGAGAGGCCGAGCAGTACTTC. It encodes CASSETPGAGEAEQYF. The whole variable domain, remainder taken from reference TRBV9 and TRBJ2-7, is DSGVTQTPKHLITATGQRVTLRCSPRSGDLSVYWYQQSLDQGLQFLIQYYNGEERAKGNILERFSAQQFPDLHSELNLSSLELGDSALYFCASSETPGAGEAEQYFGPGTRLTVT.

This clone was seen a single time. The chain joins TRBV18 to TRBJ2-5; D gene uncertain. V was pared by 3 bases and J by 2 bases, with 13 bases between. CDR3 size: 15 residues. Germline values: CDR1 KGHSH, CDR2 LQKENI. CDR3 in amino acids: CASSPLSDLQETQYF. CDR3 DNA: TGTGCCAGCTCACCCCTCTCAGACCTGCAAGAGACCCAGTACTTC.

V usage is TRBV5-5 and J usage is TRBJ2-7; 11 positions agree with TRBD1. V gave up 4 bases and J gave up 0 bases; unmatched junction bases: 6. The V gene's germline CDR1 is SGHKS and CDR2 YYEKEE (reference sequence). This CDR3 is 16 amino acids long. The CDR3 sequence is CASSKRGTGGSYEQYF. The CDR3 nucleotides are TGTGCCAGCAGCAAGAGAGGGACAGGGGGCTCCTACGAGCAGTACTTC.

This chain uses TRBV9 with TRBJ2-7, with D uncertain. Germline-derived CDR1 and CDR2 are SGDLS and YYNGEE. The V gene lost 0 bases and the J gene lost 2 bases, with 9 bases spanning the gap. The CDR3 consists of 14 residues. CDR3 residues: CASSVDEGTYEQYF. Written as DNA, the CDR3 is TGTGCCAGCAGCGTAGATGAAGGGACCTACGAGCAGTACTTC.

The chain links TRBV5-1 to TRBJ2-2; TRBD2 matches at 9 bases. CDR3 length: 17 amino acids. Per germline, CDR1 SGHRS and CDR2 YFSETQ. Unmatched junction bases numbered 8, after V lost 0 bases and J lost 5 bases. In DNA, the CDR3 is TGCGCCAGCAGCTTGGGCGTAGCGGGAGATGGTACCGGGGAGCTGTTTTTT. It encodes CASSLGVAGDGTGELFF.

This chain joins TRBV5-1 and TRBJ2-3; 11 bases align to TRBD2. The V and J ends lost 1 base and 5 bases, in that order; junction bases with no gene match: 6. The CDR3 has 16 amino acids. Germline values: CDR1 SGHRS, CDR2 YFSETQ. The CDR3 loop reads CASSLRTSGSGDTQYF. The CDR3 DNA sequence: TGCGCCAGCAGCTTGAGGACTAGCGGGTCAGGAGATACGCAGTATTTT.

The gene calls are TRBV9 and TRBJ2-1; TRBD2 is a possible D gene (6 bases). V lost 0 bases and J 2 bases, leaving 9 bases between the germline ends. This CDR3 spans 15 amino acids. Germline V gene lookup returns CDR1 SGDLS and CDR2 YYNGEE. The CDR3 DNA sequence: TGTGCCAGCAGCGTAGTCGGGGGTGCCTACAATGAGCAGTTCTTC. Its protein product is CASSVVGGAYNEQFF.

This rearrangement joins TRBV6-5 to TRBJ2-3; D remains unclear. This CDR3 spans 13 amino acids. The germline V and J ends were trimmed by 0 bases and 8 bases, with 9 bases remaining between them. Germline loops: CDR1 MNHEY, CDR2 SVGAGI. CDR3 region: CASSYSGFATQYF. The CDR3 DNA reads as TGTGCCAGCAGTTACTCGGGTTTCGCTACGCAGTATTTT.

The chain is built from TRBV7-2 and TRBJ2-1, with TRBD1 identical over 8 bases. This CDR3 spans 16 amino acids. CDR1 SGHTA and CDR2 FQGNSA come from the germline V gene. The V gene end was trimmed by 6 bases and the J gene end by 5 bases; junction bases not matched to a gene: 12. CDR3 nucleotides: TGTGCCAGCAGTGTGTTAGACAGGGGCATAGACAATGAGCAGTTCTTC. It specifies CASSVLDRGIDNEQFF.

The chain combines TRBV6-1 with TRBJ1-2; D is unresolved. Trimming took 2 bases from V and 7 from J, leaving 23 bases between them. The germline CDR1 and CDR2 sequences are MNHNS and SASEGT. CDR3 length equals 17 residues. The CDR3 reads CASSERQPGPKGGGYTF. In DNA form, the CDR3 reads TGTGCCAGCAGTGAAAGACAACCGGGCCCCAAAGGTGGTGGCTACACCTTC.

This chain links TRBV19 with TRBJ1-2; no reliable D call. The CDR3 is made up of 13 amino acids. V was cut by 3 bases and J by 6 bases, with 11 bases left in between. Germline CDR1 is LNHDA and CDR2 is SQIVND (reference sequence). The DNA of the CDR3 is TGTGCCAGTAGTATCAAGGGTATCGATGGCTACACCTTC. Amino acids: CASSIKGIDGYTF.

The CDR3 spells CSVEVVAESTDTQYF. The CDR3 coding sequence is TGCAGCGTTGAAGTTGTAGCGGAAAGCACAGATACGCAGTATTTT. The rearrangement joins TRBV29-1 to TRBJ2-3; perhaps TRBD2 as D (6 bases). This CDR3 contains 15 residues. Germline-derived CDR1 and CDR2 are SQVTM and ANQGSEA. Trimming removed 1 base from V and 0 bases from J, with 11 bases in between.

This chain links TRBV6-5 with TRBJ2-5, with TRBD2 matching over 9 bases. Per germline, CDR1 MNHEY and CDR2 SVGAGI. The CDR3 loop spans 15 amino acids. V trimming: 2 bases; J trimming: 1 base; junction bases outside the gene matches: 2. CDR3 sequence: CASSYLSGGQETQYF. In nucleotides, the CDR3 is TGTGCCAGCAGTTACCTTAGCGGGGGCCAAGAGACCCAGTACTTC.

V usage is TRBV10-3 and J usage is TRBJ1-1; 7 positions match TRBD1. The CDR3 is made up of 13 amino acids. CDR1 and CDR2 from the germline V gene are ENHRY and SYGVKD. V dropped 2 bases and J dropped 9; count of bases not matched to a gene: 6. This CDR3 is CAISEGPGQKAFF. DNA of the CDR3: TGTGCCATCAGTGAGGGACCGGGACAGAAAGCTTTCTTT.

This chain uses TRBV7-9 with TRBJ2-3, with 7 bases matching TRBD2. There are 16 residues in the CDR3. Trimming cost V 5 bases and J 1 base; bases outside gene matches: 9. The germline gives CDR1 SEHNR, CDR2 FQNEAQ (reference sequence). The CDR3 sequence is CASSRTAGSRTDTQYF. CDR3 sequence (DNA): TGTGCCAGCAGCCGCACAGCGGGGTCTCGCACAGATACGCAGTATTTT.

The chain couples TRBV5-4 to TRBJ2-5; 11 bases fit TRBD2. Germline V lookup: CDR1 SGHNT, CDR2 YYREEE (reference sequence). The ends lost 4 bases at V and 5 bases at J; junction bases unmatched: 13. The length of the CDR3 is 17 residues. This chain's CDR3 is CASSRRVAGGPGETQYF. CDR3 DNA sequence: TGTGCCAGCAGCAGGAGAGTAGCGGGAGGGCCAGGTGAGACCCAGTACTTC.

This CDR3 reads CASSLASGGEAFF. CDR3 nucleotides: TGTGCCAGCAGCTTGGCATCCGGCGGTGAAGCTTTCTTT. The chain employs TRBV5-4 and TRBJ1-1; D remains ambiguous. Trimming removed 0 bases from V and 7 bases from J, with 10 bases in between. In germline, CDR1 is SGHNT, CDR2 YYREEE (reference sequence). CDR3 size: 13 residues. Based on the CDR3 plus reference TRBV5-4 and TRBJ1-1, the full variable domain is ETGVTQSPTHLIKTRGQQVTLRCSSQSGHNTVSWYQQALGQGPQFIFQYYREEENGRGNFPPRFSGLQFPNYSSELNVNALELDDSALYLCASSLASGGEAFFGQGTRLTVV.